This paragraph reports one T cell receptor beta chain. The antigen remains undetermined. The data originate from a study of vaccination effects on CD4 cells after COVID-19. Under the ViraFEST assay, PBMC were stimulated with viral peptide pools so that antigen-specific CD4+ T cells expanded. Sequencing was performed afterwards. Cells that had been cultured for approximately eleven days were the source of isolated CD4+ T cells. Each vaccine recipient was nucleocapsid antibody negative and had no prior SARS-CoV-2 infection. PBMC were cultured at fewer than 2.5 million per well with roughly 10 IU/ml IL-2 and 7.5 to 10 ug/ml peptides. Broader study findings: Healthy vaccinees had only 1 of 255 vaccine-induced clones cross-react with common cold coronaviruses. Late in the post-vaccination period, infection-induced and vaccine-induced clones underwent marked clonal contraction.

Assay: immunoSEQ multiplex PCR; the TCRdb copy retains only in-frame clones and omits some. The sample holds tens of thousands of clones, around 70% seen once. The source was CD4+ T cells from PBMCs cultured with SARS-CoV-2 spike peptides, collected before COVID-19 vaccination. This TCR derives from a human donor who received a COVID-19 vaccine.

DNA for the CDR3: TGTGCCAGCAGCTTGGCCTCTGGACTAGAAACCGGGGAGCTGTTTTTT. It encodes CASSLASGLETGELFF. The genes are TRBV5-6 and TRBJ2-2; 7 nucleotides align to TRBD2. Germline V gives CDR1 SGHDT, CDR2 YYEEEE. J gave up 5 bases and V 0 bases, and 7 bases lay outside the gene matches. This CDR3 region has 16 residues.